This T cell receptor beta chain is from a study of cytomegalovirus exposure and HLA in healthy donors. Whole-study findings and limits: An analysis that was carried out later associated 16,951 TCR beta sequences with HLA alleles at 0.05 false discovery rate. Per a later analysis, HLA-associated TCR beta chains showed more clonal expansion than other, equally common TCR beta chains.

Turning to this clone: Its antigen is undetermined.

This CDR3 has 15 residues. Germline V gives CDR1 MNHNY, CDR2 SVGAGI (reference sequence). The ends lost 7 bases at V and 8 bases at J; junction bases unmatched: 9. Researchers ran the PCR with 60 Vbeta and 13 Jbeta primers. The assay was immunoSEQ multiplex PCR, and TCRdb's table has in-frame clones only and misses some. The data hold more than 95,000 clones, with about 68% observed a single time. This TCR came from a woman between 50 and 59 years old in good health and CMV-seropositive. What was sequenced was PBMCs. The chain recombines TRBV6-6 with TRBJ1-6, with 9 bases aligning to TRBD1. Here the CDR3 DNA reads TGTGCCAGCAAGACGTCGGGACAGGGACATTCACCCCTCCACTTT. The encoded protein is CASKTSGQGHSPLHF.